This T cell receptor (beta chain) was sequenced in a study of glioma-infiltrating T cells after dendritic cell vaccination. This CDR3 has 15 residues. CDR1 and CDR2 (germline): SGHRS, YFSETQ. V was cut by 5 bases and J by 2 bases, with 16 bases left in between. Produced via immunoSEQ multiplex PCR; TCRdb's table is partial and in-frame only. The sample includes around 96,000 clones, over 60% of them seen just once. This chain links TRBV5-1 with TRBJ1-1, with D perhaps TRBD1 (5 bases). The receptor comes from a human donor with glioblastoma. Sequencing used blood, obtained before dendritic cell vaccination. In DNA form, the CDR3 reads TGCGCCAGCAGGACGGGGGTCGGGGGTAACACTGAAGCTTTCTTT. Protein: CASRTGVGGNTEAFF.